The 6 T cell receptor beta chains presented below share a single source sample, sequenced in a study of CXCR3-negative and CXCR3-positive naive CD8 T cells (dated by TCRdb to between 2018 and 2021). These receptors lack a known antigen. The investigation overall reported the following: TRB CDR3s from CXCR3-positive naive cells showed higher hydrophobicity (lower Kidera factor 4), lower energy, and higher strength and volume indices than CXCR3-negative naive cells.

These reads were obtained on a NextSeq 550. The Human TCR Profiling Kit (MiLaboratory) was used to prepare UMI-labeled 5' RACE TRB cDNA libraries. Following TCRdb reprocessing, every CDR3 protein sequence forms one entry, and DNA is not provided. The data table for this sample lists around 66,000 distinct CDR3 sequences. 4% to 5.5% of the sample rests with the top ten. Sequenced material: naive CXCR3+ CD8+ T cells from blood. The cell subset or site label for this specimen denotes: CD45RO-CCR7+CD27+CD95- naive CD8+ T cells expressing CXCR3 (TNR3+). The source of these receptors is a human donor in good health. Some clones in this sample may be carry-over from other donors' samples.

This sequence joins TRBV4-3 and TRBJ2-5; TCRdb returns TRBD1, unconfirmable since there is no DNA. The CDR3 runs 17 residues. CDR1 is LGHNA and CDR2 is YSLEER in the germline V gene. The CDR3: CASSQDGTGAYQETQYF.

The chain's CDR3 is CASSIIKRRDEQFF. V and J are TRBV23-1 and TRBJ2-1; TCRdb's D call of TRBD2 is untestable without DNA. TRBV23-1 is designated an ORF whose function remains uncertain. This CDR3 has 14 amino acids.

The V and J genes are TRBV12-3 or TRBV12-4 and TRBJ2-1; TCRdb selects TRBD1, and the lack of DNA leaves this call unchecked. The length of the CDR3 is 19 residues. The chain's CDR3 is CASRTGTGGEVRDYNEQFF.

The chain uses TRBV7-6 and TRBJ2-5; TCRdb reports TRBD1, a call that lacks DNA to check it against. The CDR3 consists of 15 residues. Germline V gives CDR1 SGHVS, CDR2 FNYEAQ. The CDR3: CASSLGDTLRETQYF.

The chain recombines TRBV29-1 with TRBJ2-7; TCRdb's D gene call, TRBD1, goes unchecked for lack of DNA. Germline V gene data show CDR1 as SQVTM and CDR2 as ANQGSEA. There are 16 residues in the CDR3. CDR3 sequence: CSVELQGARQAYEQYF.

V gene TRBV29-1 combines with J gene TRBJ2-1; the TCRdb D gene call, TRBD1, has no DNA to confirm it. The germline gives CDR1 SQVTM, CDR2 ANQGSEA. This CDR3 contains 12 residues. CDR3 loop: CSAGGPYNEQFF.